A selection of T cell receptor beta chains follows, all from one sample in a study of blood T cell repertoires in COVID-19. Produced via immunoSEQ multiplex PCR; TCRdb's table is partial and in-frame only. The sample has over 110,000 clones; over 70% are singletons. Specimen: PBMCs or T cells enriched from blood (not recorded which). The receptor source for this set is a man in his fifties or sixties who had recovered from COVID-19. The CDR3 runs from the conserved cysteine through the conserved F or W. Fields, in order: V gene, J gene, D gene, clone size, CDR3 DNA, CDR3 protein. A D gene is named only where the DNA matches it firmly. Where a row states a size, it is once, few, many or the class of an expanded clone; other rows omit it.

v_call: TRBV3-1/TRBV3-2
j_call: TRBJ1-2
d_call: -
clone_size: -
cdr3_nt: TGTGCCAGCAGCCCACGGAGTGGCATCCCGTCAAATGGCTACACCTTC
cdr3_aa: CASSPRSGIPSNGYTF

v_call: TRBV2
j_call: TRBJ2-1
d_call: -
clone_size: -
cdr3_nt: TGTGCCAGCAGTAAAAAGAGGAATTCTGGTGAGCAGTTCTTC
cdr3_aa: CASSKKRNSGEQFF

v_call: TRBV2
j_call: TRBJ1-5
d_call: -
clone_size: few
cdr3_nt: TGTGCCAGCATAGGGGTCGGCAATCAGCCCCAGCATTTT
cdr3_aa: CASIGVGNQPQHF

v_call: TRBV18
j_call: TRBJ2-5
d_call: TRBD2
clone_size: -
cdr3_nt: TGTGCCAGCTCACCACCCGGGGGGGAGACCCAGTACTTC
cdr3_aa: CASSPPGGETQYF

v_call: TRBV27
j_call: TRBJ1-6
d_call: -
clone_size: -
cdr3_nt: TGTGCCAGCAGTTTACCGGGACAATACGGCTCACCCCTCCACTTT
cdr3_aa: CASSLPGQYGSPLHF

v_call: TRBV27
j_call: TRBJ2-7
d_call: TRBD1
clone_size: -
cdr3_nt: TGTGCCAGCAGTTCGACAGGGGGCGCGCTCTACGAGCAGTACTTC
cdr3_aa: CASSSTGGALYEQYF

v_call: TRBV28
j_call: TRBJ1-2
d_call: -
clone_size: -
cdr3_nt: TGTGCCAGCAGCACCACTGAACCCTACTATGGCTACACCTTC
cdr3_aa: CASSTTEPYYGYTF

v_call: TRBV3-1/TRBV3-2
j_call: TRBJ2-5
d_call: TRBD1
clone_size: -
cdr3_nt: TGTGCCAGCAGCCAACAGCAGGGGGCCCAGTACTTC
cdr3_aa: CASSQQQGAQYF

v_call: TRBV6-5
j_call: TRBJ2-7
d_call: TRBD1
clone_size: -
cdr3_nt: TGTGCCAGCAGGGGGACAGGGACCTACGAGCAGTACTTC
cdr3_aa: CASRGTGTYEQYF

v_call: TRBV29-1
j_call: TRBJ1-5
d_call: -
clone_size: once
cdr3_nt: TGCAGCTTCTCCCCCTCAGGTACTCAGCCCCAGCATTTT
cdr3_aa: CSFSPSGTQPQHF

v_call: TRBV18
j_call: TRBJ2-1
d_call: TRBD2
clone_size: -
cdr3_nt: TGTGCCAGCTCACCGATCGGGGGGGCGTCTAACATGGGGCAGTTCTTC
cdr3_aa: CASSPIGGASNMGQFF

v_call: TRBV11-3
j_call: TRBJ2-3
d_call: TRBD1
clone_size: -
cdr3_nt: TGTGCCAGCAGGTTGGGACAGGCGAGCACAGATACGCAGTATTTT
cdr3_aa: CASRLGQASTDTQYF

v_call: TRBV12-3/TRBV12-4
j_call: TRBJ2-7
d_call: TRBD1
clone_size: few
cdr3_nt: TGTGCCAGCAGTAGGAACAGGGGCTACGAGCAGTACTTC
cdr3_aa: CASSRNRGYEQYF

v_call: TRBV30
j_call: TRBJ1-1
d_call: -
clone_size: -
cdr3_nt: TGTGCCTGGAGTTCGGGAATGAACACTGAAGCTTTCTTT
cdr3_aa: CAWSSGMNTEAFF

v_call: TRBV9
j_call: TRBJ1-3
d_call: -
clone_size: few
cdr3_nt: TGTGCCAGCAGCCCAGGGGCTCGCTCTGGAAACACCATATATTTT
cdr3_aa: CASSPGARSGNTIYF

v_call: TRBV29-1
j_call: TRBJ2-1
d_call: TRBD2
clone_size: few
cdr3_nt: TGCAGCGTCGGTACTAGCGGGATAGCGAATGAGCAGTTCTTC
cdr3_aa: CSVGTSGIANEQFF

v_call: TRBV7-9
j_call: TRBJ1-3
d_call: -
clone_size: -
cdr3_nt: TGTGCCAGCAGATTCGACAGATCACGAGGAAACACCATATATTTT
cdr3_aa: CASRFDRSRGNTIYF

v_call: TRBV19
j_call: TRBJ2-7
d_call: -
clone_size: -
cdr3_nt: TGTGCCAGTAGCCAACTAGCCGCAATGGCAGGCGAGCAGTACTTC
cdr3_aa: CASSQLAAMAGEQYF

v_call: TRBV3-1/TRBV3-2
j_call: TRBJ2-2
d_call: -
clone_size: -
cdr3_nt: TGTGCCAGCAGCCAAGAACAGGGAACCGGGGAGCTGTTTTTT
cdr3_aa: CASSQEQGTGELFF

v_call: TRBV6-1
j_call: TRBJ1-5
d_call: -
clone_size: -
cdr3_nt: TGTGCCAGCAGTGAAGCGGCGGGGTTTGGGCCCCAGCATTTT
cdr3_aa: CASSEAAGFGPQHF

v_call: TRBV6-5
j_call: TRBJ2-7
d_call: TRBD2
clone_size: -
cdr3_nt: TGTGCCAGCAGTACCGGGACTAGCGGTACCTACGAGCAGTACTTC
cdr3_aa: CASSTGTSGTYEQYF

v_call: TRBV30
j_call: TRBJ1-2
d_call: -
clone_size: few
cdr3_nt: TGTGCCTGGAGGGCCTATGGCTACACCTTC
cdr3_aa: CAWRAYGYTF

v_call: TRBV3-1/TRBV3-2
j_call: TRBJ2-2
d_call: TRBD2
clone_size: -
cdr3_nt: TGTAAGACTAGCGGGAGAAAGAACACCGGGGAGCTGTTTTTT
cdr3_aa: CKTSGRKNTGELFF

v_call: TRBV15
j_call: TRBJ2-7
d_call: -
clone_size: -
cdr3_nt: TGTGCCACCAGCAGAGATCCTGGGGCATCCTACGAGCAGTACTTC
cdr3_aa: CATSRDPGASYEQYF

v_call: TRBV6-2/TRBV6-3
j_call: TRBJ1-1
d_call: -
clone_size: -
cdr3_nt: TGTGCCAGCAGTTGGGGAGGGGTCCCTGAAGCTTTCTTT
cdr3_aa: CASSWGGVPEAFF

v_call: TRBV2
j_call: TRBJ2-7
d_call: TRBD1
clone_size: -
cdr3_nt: TGTGCCAGCAGTTTGGGACGGGACAGCGAGCAGTACTTC
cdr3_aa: CASSLGRDSEQYF

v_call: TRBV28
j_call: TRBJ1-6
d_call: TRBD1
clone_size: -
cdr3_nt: TGTGTCAGCAGTTCTATGACAGGGGTTAATTCACCCCTCCACTTT
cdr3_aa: CVSSSMTGVNSPLHF

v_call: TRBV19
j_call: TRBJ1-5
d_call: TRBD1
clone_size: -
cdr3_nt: TGTGCCAGTAGTATTCGGGGACAGGGGGCCTATCAGCCCCAGCATTTT
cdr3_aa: CASSIRGQGAYQPQHF

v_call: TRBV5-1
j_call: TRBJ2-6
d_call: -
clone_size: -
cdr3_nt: TGCGCCAGCAGCTTTCTACAGGGTCAATTCTCTGGGGCCAACGTCCTGACTTTC
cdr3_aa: CASSFLQGQFSGANVLTF

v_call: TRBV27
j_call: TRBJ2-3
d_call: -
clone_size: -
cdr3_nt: TGTGCCAGCAGGTCGTCCGGGAGCTACACAGATACGCAGTATTTT
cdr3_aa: CASRSSGSYTDTQYF

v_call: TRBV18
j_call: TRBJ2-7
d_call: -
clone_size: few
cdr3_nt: TGTGCCAGCTCACGCGGCGGGCTCTCCTACGAGCAGTACTTC
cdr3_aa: CASSRGGLSYEQYF

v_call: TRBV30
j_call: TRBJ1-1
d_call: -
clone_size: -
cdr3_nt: TGTGCTTCAGACAGGCGTGAAGCTTTCTTT
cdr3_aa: CASDRREAFF

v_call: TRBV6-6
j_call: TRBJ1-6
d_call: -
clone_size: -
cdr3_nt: TGTGCCAGCAGTTCCGAGGGGGGGCGGTCACCCCTCCACTTT
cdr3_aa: CASSSEGGRSPLHF

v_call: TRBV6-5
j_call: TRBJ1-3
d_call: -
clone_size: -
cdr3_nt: TGTGCCAGCAGTTACTCGGAGGGTAATGGAAACACCATATATTTT
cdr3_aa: CASSYSEGNGNTIYF

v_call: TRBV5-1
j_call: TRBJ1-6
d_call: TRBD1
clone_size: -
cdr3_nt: TGCGCCAGCGGGACAGGAGACTCACCCCTCCACTTT
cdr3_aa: CASGTGDSPLHF

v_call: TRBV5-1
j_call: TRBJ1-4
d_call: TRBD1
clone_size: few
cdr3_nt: TGCGCCAGCAGCTCGGGACAGGGCGGAGAAAAACTGTTTTTT
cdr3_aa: CASSSGQGGEKLFF

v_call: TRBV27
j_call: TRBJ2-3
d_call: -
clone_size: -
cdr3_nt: TGTGCCAGCAGTGAGGTAGACCCTAGCACAGATACGCAGTATTTT
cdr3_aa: CASSEVDPSTDTQYF

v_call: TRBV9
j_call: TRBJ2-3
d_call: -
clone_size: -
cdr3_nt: TGTGCCAGCAGCGTAGGGGCAGGGTGGAGGGAAGATACGCAGTATTTT
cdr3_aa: CASSVGAGWREDTQYF

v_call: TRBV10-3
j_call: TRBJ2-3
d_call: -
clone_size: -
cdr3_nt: TGTGCCATCACCGCGGGGTTTCAGGCAGATACGCAGTATTTT
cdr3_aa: CAITAGFQADTQYF

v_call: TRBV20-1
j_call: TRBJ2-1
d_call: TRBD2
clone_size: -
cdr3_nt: TGCAGTGCTAGTGCTAGCGGGCTGGGGAATGAGCAGTTCTTC
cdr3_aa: CSASASGLGNEQFF

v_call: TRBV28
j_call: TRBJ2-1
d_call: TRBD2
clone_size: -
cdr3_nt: TGTGCCAGCAGTTTGGGTGGTAGCGGGACTGAGCAGTTCTTC
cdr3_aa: CASSLGGSGTEQFF

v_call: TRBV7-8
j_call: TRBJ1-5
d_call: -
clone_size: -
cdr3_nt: TGTGCCAGCAGCCGAGGACAGACAAATCAGCCCCAGCATTTT
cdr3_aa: CASSRGQTNQPQHF

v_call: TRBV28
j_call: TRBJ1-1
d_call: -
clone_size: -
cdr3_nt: TGTGCCAGCAGCTGGTCAGGGTACACTGAAGCTTTCTTT
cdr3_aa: CASSWSGYTEAFF

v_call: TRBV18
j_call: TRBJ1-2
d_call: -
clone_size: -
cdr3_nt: TGTGCCAGCTCCCCGCAATCAGGTTCTGGCTACACCTTC
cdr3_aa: CASSPQSGSGYTF

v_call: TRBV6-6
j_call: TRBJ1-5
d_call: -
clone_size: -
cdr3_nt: TGTGCCACCAGTCGAGGGACACTTTATAGCAATCAGCCCCAGCATTTT
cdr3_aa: CATSRGTLYSNQPQHF

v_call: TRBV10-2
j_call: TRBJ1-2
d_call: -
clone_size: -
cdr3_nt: TGCGCCAGCAGAACCGGACTCCTCGGGGGCTATGGCTACACCTTC
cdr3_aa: CASRTGLLGGYGYTF

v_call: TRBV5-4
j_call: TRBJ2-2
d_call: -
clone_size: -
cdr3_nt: TGTGCCAGCAGCTTTAAGAGAGCCGGGGAGCTGTTTTTT
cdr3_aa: CASSFKRAGELFF

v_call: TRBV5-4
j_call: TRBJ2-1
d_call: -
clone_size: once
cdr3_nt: TGTGCCAGCAGCGATAGCGGAAGCATCCCCCGCCAGCAGTTCTTC
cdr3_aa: CASSDSGSIPRQQFF

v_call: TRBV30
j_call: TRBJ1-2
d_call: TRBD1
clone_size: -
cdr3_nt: TGTGCCTGGAGTGGGACAGGGAGGTATGGCTACACCTTC
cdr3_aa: CAWSGTGRYGYTF

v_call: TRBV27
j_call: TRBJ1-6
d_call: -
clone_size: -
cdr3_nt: TGTGCCAGCAGTTTACCCAGGGGCTATAATTCACCCCTCCACTTT
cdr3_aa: CASSLPRGYNSPLHF